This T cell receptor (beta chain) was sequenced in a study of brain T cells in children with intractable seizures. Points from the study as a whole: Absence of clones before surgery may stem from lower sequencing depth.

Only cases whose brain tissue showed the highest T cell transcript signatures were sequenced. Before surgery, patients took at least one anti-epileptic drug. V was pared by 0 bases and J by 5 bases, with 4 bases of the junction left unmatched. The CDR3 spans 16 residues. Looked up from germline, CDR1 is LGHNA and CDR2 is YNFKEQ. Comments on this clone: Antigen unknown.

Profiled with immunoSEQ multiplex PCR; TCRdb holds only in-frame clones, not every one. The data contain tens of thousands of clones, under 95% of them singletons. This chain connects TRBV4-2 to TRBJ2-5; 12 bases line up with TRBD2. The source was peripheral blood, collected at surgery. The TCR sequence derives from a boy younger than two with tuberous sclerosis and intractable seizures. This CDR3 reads CASSQELAGGRETQYF. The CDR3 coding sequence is TGTGCCAGCAGCCAAGAACTAGCGGGGGGCCGGGAGACCCAGTACTTC.